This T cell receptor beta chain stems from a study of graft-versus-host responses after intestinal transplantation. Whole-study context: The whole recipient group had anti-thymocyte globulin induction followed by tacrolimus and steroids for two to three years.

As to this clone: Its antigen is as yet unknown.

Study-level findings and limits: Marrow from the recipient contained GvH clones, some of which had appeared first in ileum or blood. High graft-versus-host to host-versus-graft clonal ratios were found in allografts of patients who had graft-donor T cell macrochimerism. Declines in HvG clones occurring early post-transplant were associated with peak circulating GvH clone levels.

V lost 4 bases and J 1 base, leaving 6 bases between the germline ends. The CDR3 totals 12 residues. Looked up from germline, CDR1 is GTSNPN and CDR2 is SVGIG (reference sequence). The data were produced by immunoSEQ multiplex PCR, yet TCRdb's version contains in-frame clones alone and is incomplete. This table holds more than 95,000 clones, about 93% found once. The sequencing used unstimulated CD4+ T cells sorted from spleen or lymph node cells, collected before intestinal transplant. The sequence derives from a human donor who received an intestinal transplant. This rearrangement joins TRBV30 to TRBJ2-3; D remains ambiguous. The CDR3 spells CAWTVRTDTQYF. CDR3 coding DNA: TGTGCCTGGACCGTCCGCACAGATACGCAGTATTTT.